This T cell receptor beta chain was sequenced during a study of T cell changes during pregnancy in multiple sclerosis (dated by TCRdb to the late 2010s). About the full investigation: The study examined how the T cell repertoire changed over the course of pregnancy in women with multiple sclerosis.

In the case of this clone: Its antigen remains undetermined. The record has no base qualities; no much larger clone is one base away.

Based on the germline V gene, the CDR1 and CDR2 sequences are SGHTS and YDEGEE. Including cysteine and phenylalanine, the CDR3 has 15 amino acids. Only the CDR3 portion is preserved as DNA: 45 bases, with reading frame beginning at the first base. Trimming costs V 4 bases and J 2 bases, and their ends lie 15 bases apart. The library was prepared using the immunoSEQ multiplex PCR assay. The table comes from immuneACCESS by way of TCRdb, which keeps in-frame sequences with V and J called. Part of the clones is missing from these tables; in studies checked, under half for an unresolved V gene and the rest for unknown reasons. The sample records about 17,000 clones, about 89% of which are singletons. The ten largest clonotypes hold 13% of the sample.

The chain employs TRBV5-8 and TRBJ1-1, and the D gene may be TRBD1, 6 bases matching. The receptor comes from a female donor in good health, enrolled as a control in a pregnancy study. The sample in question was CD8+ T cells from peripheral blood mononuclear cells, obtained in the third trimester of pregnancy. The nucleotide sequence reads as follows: TGTGCCAGCAGCCCCCCGGGAGGGACAAACACTGAAGCTTTCTTT. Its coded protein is CASSPPGGTNTEAFF. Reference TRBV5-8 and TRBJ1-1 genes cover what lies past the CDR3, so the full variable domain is EAGVTQSPTHLIKTRGQQATLRCSPISGHTSVYWYQQALGLGLQFLLWYDEGEERNRGNFPPRFSGRQFPNYSSELNVNALELEDSALYLCASSPPGGTNTEAFFGQGTRLTVV.